The TCR beta chain described here comes from a study of beta chain features in type 1 diabetes. Study-level background: Age, gender and cell yields were similar between patients and healthy donors.

As every portion of the isolated RNA was reverse transcribed, the sequencing read expressed TCRB transcripts. Regulatory, naive and central memory T cell samples averaged about 3.5 million reads. The assay was immunoSEQ multiplex PCR, and TCRdb's table has in-frame clones only and misses some. The data contain roughly 450,000 clones, about 15% of them singletons. This TCR came from a man aged 30 to 45 in good health. Source material: naive CD4+ T cells from blood.

CDR3 loop: CAWLTTGRSEKLFF. The CDR3 DNA is TGTGCCTGGCTAACAACAGGGAGGTCGGAAAAACTGTTTTTT. V gene TRBV30 combines with J gene TRBJ1-4, with a weak D call TRBD1 (6 bases). This CDR3 contains 14 residues. The V end lost 5 bases, the J end lost 8 bases, and 18 bases lay between the germline ends. CDR1 GTSNPN and CDR2 SVGIG come from the germline V gene (reference sequence).